This T cell receptor beta chain was found in a study of blood T cell repertoires in COVID-19. This clone appeared once. CDR1 is MNHEY and CDR2 is SMNVEV in the germline V gene (reference sequence). This CDR3 is 16 amino acids long. V was clipped by 4 bases and J by 7 bases, with 20 bases between them. The method was immunoSEQ multiplex PCR; TCRdb's version includes in-frame clones alone and lacks a portion of them. This table has 26,000 or so clones, roughly nine tenths appearing once. This sequence originates from a human donor with active COVID-19. The donor label of this sample is uncertain. Sample: peripheral blood. This chain uses TRBV27 with TRBJ2-1, with a possible D match to TRBD2 (5 bases). CDR3 sequence (DNA): TGTGCCAGCAGTTCAATCATCGCGGGCCGAGGGAATGAGCAGTTCTTC. This encodes CASSSIIAGRGNEQFF.